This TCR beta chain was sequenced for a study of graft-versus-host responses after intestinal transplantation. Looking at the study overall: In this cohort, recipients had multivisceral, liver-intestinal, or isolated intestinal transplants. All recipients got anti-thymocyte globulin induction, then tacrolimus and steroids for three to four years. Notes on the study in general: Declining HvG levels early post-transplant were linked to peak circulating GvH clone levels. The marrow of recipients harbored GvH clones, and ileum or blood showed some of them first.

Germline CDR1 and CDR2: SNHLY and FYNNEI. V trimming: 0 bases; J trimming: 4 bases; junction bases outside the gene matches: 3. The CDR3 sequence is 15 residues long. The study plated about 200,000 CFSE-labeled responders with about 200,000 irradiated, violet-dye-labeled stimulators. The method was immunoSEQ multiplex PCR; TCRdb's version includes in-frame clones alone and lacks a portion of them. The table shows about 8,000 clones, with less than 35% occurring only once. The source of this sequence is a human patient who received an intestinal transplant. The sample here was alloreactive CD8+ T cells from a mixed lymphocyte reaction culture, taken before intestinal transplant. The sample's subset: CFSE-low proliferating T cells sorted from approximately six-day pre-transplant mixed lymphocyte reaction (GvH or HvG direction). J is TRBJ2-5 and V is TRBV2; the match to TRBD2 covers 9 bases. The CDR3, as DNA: TGTGCCAGCAGTGAAGCGCGCGGGGGGGGAGAGACCCAGTACTTC. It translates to CASSEARGGGETQYF.